The 26 T cell receptor beta chains in this list originate from one sample, sequenced in a study of control samples from healthy donors and cancer patients. Data came from immunoSEQ multiplex PCR; TCRdb stores just in-frame clones and leaves some out. The sample includes about 140,000 clones, roughly nine tenths of them seen just once. Sequencing was performed on blood. The receptors here all came from a man between 18 and 29 years old in good health.

The chain links TRBV9 to TRBJ2-2, with D hard to call. This CDR3 contains 13 residues. Germline V CDR1 and CDR2: SGDLS, YYNGEE. Deletions cut 2 bases from V and 0 bases from J, with 2 bases between. The DNA for the CDR3 is TGTGCCAGCAGCGTCTCGAACACCGGGGAGCTGTTTTTT. This codes for CASSVSNTGELFF.

The chain employs TRBV6-5 and TRBJ2-5, with D unclear. The CDR3 extends over 15 amino acids. The V gene lost 0 bases and the J gene lost 4 bases, with 12 bases spanning the gap. The V gene's germline CDR1 is MNHEY and CDR2 SVGAGI. CDR3 region: CASSYSMLGRETQYF. The CDR3 DNA reads as TGTGCCAGCAGTTACTCGATGTTGGGTCGAGAGACCCAGTACTTC.

The genes are TRBV28 and TRBJ1-1, with D tentatively TRBD1 (6 bases). The CDR3 totals 15 residues. Deletions cut 1 base from V and 2 bases from J, with 11 bases between. The germline gives CDR1 MDHEN, CDR2 SYDVKM. The CDR3 protein is CASSLYAGVNTEAFF. CDR3 DNA sequence: TGTGCCAGCAGTTTATACGCAGGGGTTAACACTGAAGCTTTCTTT. The variable domain in full, with the rest retrieved from reference TRBV28 and TRBJ1-1, is DVKVTQSSRYLVKRTGEKVFLECVQDMDHENMFWYRQDPGLGLRLIYFSYDVKMKEKGDIPEGYSVSREKKERFSLILESASTNQTSMYLCASSLYAGVNTEAFFGQGTRLTVV.

This rearrangement joins TRBV21-1 to TRBJ1-1. TRBV21-1 is a known pseudogene. The CDR3 consists of 16 residues. This CDR3 reads CASSNRDPWPNTEAFF. DNA for the CDR3: TGTGCCAGCAGCAACAGGGACCCATGGCCGAACACTGAAGCTTTCTTT.

Only one count was recorded for this clone. The chain combines TRBV5-1 with TRBJ2-5; 13 bases align to TRBD2. Germline values: CDR1 SGHRS, CDR2 YFSETQ. The CDR3 has 16 residues. V lost 0 bases and J lost 5; bases outside the gene matches: 4. The CDR3 sequence: CASSLELAGGRETQYF. CDR3 sequence (DNA): TGCGCCAGCAGCTTGGAACTAGCGGGGGGGCGGGAGACCCAGTACTTC. Supplemented by reference TRBV5-1 and TRBJ2-5, the full variable domain reads KAGVTQTPRYLIKTRGQQVTLSCSPISGHRSVSWYQQTPGQGLQFLFEYFSETQRNKGNFPGRFSGRQFSNSRSEMNVSTLELGDSALYLCASSLELAGGRETQYFGPGTRLLVL.

The gene calls are TRBV28 and TRBJ1-5, with D possibly matching TRBD1 (5 bases). In germline, CDR1 is MDHEN, CDR2 SYDVKM. The length of the CDR3 is 12 residues. Trimming stripped 10 bases from V and 6 bases from J, with 13 bases between. CDR3 DNA sequence: TGTGCCATTGGGGGGTTGGCTCAGCCCCAGCATTTT. Translating it yields CAIGGLAQPQHF. Full variable domain (rest looked up from reference TRBV28 and TRBJ1-5): DVKVTQSSRYLVKRTGEKVFLECVQDMDHENMFWYRQDPGLGLRLIYFSYDVKMKEKGDIPEGYSVSREKKERFSLILESASTNQTSMYLCAIGGLAQPQHFGDGTRLSIL.

J is TRBJ2-2 and V is TRBV14; maybe TRBD1 (7 bases). The CDR3 covers 14 residues. CDR1 and CDR2 (germline): SGHDN, FVKESK. The V and J ends lost 3 bases and 6 bases respectively, with 11 bases between them. CDR3 nucleotide sequence: TGTGCCAGCAGCCACCAGGGGGAGGCCGGGGAGCTGTTTTTT. This sequence encodes CASSHQGEAGELFF.

This chain uses TRBV5-1 with TRBJ1-2; possible D gene TRBD1, 6 bases. Germline loops: CDR1 SGHRS, CDR2 YFSETQ. CDR3 length: 15 residues. Between the trimmed V and J ends, which lost 4 bases and 2 bases, there was a span of 15 bases. CDR3 DNA: TGCGCCAGCAGCAATAACACAGGGATAAACTATGGCTACACCTTC. It encodes CASSNNTGINYGYTF.

The chain recombines TRBV4-2 with TRBJ1-5; weak D call: TRBD1 (6 bases). Trimming shortened V by 5 bases and J by 5 bases, and 13 bases separated the two germline ends. The CDR3 extends over 14 amino acids. The germline V gene has CDR1 LGHNA and CDR2 YNFKEQ. Here the CDR3 reads CASSARDTHQPQHF. CDR3 nucleotides: TGTGCCAGCAGCGCCCGGGACACGCATCAGCCCCAGCATTTT.

The chain links TRBV12-3 or TRBV12-4 to TRBJ1-4; D is ambiguous. V was trimmed by 5 bases and J by 10 bases, leaving 11 bases between them. The CDR3 loop spans 12 amino acids. CDR3 nucleotide sequence: TGTGCCAGCAGTCAAAGGCGGGTAAAACTGTTTTTT. This sequence encodes CASSQRRVKLFF.

CDR3 region: CASSRQSNTEAFF. The CDR3 DNA follows: TGTGCCAGCAGCCGACAGAGTAACACTGAAGCTTTCTTT. This chain joins TRBV2 and TRBJ1-1, with a possible D match to TRBD1 (5 bases). CDR1 is SNHLY and CDR2 is FYNNEI in the germline V gene. The CDR3 loop spans 13 amino acids. Trimming pared 6 bases from V and 2 bases from J, leaving 10 bases between.

V usage is TRBV7-2 and J usage is TRBJ1-3, with a possible D match to TRBD1 (5 bases). Germline CDR1 is SGHTA and CDR2 is FQGNSA. CDR3 size: 15 residues. V shed 6 bases and J shed 4 bases, with 16 bases lying between them. The CDR3 loop reads CASRGGREYGNTIYF. CDR3 in DNA: TGTGCCAGCAGGGGGGGAAGGGAGTACGGAAACACCATATATTTT.

The V gene is TRBV18, the J gene TRBJ1-5; the D is unclear. The CDR3 is 16 residues long. Trimming removed 3 bases at V and 5 bases at J, with 17 bases between. Germline V gives CDR1 KGHSH, CDR2 LQKENI. The CDR3 reads CASSPYGLGNHQPQHF. The DNA for the CDR3 is TGTGCCAGCTCACCCTACGGCCTGGGAAACCATCAGCCCCAGCATTTT.

The genes are TRBV7-2 and TRBJ2-3; 8 bases are a match to TRBD1. Germline CDR1 and CDR2: SGHTA and FQGNSA. The CDR3 has 14 residues. Trimming at V came to 5 bases and at J to 3 bases, leaving 4 bases not matched to a gene. The CDR3 DNA follows: TGTGCCAGCAGCCCAGGGGGCGGGACAGATACGCAGTATTTT. This sequence encodes CASSPGGGTDTQYF.

The J gene is TRBJ1-2, the V gene TRBV6-5, with D possibly being TRBD1 (5 bases). V was clipped by 4 bases and J by 6 bases, with 21 bases between them. This CDR3 is 16 amino acids long. Germline V gene lookup returns CDR1 MNHEY and CDR2 SVGAGI. CDR3 coding DNA: TGTGCCAGCAGTTTCCTATCCCTTGGAGGGGAGGATGGCTACACCTTC. Protein: CASSFLSLGGEDGYTF.

The chain couples TRBV7-2 to TRBJ2-2, with 7 positions matching TRBD2. Germline V lookup: CDR1 SGHTA, CDR2 FQGNSA. This CDR3 spans 15 amino acids. Trimming took 2 bases from V and 4 from J; bases not matched to a gene: 4. For the CDR3, the DNA is TGTGCCAGCAGCTTAATAAGCGGGGTCACCGGGGAGCTGTTTTTT. It codes for CASSLISGVTGELFF.

The chain couples TRBV5-6 to TRBJ2-3; 7 bases are shared with TRBD2. The CDR3 spans 16 residues. Germline V gene lookup returns CDR1 SGHDT and CDR2 YYEEEE. Trimming removed 6 bases from V and 2 bases from J; junction bases left unmatched: 12. The CDR3 here is CASTLGGLADTDTQYF. The CDR3, as DNA: TGTGCCAGCACCCTTGGCGGTCTAGCGGACACAGATACGCAGTATTTT.

V is TRBV25-1 and J is TRBJ1-4; no clear D gene. The CDR3 runs to 15 residues. Germline V gene lookup returns CDR1 MGHDK and CDR2 SYGVNS. V was cut by 4 bases and J by 8 bases, with 17 bases left in between. Here the CDR3 DNA reads TGTGCCAGCAGTGTACCAACAGTTTGGGAAGAAAAACTGTTTTTT. Encoded protein: CASSVPTVWEEKLFF.

The chain has TRBV5-4 and TRBJ2-7, with 9 bases that match TRBD2. J lost 6 bases, V lost 4 bases, and 5 bases had no gene match. Germline assignment: CDR1 SGHNT and CDR2 YYREEE (reference sequence). The CDR3 contains 13 residues. CDR3 in amino acids: CASSRGGVGEQYF. DNA for the CDR3: TGTGCCAGCAGCCGCGGGGGGGTAGGCGAGCAGTACTTC.

J is TRBJ1-2 and V is TRBV4-3, with 7 positions matching TRBD1. V was clipped by 4 bases and J by 8 bases; unmatched bases: 13. This CDR3 comprises 15 residues. CDR1 and CDR2 from the germline V gene are LGHNA and YSLEER. The CDR3 DNA is TGCGCCAGCAGCCCCCCCCAGACAGGGCGCGGAGGCTACACCTTC. This sequence encodes CASSPPQTGRGGYTF.

This clone came up once. The chain links TRBV2 to TRBJ1-5; 8 bases are a match to TRBD1. V was clipped by 4 bases and J by 7 bases; unmatched bases: 9. The CDR3 consists of 15 residues. CDR1 is SNHLY and CDR2 is FYNNEI in the germline V gene. The CDR3 loop is CASSGGGQGYQPQHF. DNA for the CDR3: TGTGCCAGCAGTGGAGGTGGACAGGGATACCAGCCCCAGCATTTT.

The J gene is TRBJ1-1, the V gene TRBV3-1 (or the pseudogene TRBV3-2); D unclear. Germline V gene sequence: CDR1 LGHDT, CDR2 YNNKEL (reference sequence). The V end lost 8 bases, the J end lost 2 bases, and 15 bases lay between the germline ends. This CDR3 spans 14 amino acids. This CDR3 is CASEDAGRNTEAFF. DNA for the CDR3: TGTGCCAGCGAGGACGCCGGCCGAAACACTGAAGCTTTCTTT.

The chain couples TRBV4-1 to TRBJ1-2; the D is unclear. The CDR3 is 15 residues long. The germline V gene has CDR1 MGHRA and CDR2 YSYEKL. The V end lost 8 bases, the J end lost 0 bases, and 16 bases lay between the germline ends. CDR3 loop: CASGTHQRANYGYTF. The DNA of the CDR3 is TGCGCCAGCGGCACCCATCAGAGAGCTAACTATGGCTACACCTTC.

The chain recombines TRBV7-2 with TRBJ1-4; D is uncertain. The CDR3 length is 14 residues. The germline V gene has CDR1 SGHTA and CDR2 FQGNSA. Trimming took 1 base from V and 7 from J, leaving 10 bases between them. CDR3 protein: CASSLVGLGEKLFF. The CDR3 nucleotides are TGTGCCAGCAGCTTAGTAGGGCTCGGTGAAAAACTGTTTTTT.

The V call is TRBV5-4, the J call TRBJ1-2; D perhaps matches TRBD1 (6 bases). Germline-derived CDR1 and CDR2 are SGHNT and YYREEE (reference sequence). Trimming took off 0 bases at V and 1 base at J, with 7 bases between the two ends. The CDR3 extends over 14 amino acids. DNA for the CDR3: TGTGCCAGCAGCTTGGACAGGGTTAACTATGGCTACACCTTC. This translates into CASSLDRVNYGYTF.

This clone was observed a handful of times. This chain uses TRBV21-1 with TRBJ1-5. TRBV21-1 is termed a pseudogene. The CDR3 spans 15 residues. The CDR3 DNA is TGTGCCAGCAGCAAGAGGGGACGGAGAAATCAGCCCCAGCATTTT. This codes for CASSKRGRRNQPQHF.